This passage covers 14 T cell receptor beta chains from one sample sequenced in a study of blood T cell repertoires in COVID-19. Sequencing was performed with immunoSEQ multiplex PCR; in TCRdb, only in-frame clones are kept and a portion is missing. The sample lists 55,000 to 80,000 clones; roughly 92% were seen once. The sample consisted of peripheral blood. These receptors came from a human donor in a cohort sampled during active COVID-19.

The rearrangement uses TRBV5-1 and TRBJ1-2; D is ambiguous. From germline, CDR1 is SGHRS and CDR2 YFSETQ. The CDR3 runs 13 residues. V lost 7 bases to trimming and J lost 0 bases, with 10 bases between them. As DNA, the CDR3 is TGCGCCAGCGCTGTGAACACTAACTATGGCTACACCTTC. It is translated as CASAVNTNYGYTF.

CDR3 in DNA: TGTGCCAGCAGTGAAGACGGCCGGGGGGCTTACGAGCAGTACTTC. It specifies CASSEDGRGAYEQYF. This chain uses TRBV6-1 with TRBJ2-7; a possible D gene is TRBD2 (7 bases). The CDR3 totals 15 residues. Germline CDR1 reads MNHNS; CDR2 reads SASEGT. V was shortened by 1 base and J by 4 bases, with 14 bases between the two germline ends.

This rearrangement joins TRBV12-5 to TRBJ2-5; 7 bases fit TRBD1. CDR3 size: 16 residues. V lost 1 base, J lost 5 bases, and 10 bases stayed unmatched. Germline V gene data show CDR1 as LGHNT and CDR2 as FRNRAP. CDR3 region: CASGLGTGALGETQYF. The CDR3 coding sequence is TGTGCTAGTGGTTTGGGAACAGGGGCTCTTGGGGAGACCCAGTACTTC.

The V call is TRBV5-1, the J call TRBJ2-5; 7 nucleotides match TRBD2. This CDR3 has 16 residues. V lost 0 bases, J lost 5 bases, and 10 bases stayed unmatched. Germline V gene data show CDR1 as SGHRS and CDR2 as YFSETQ. The CDR3 DNA follows: TGCGCCAGCAGCTTGGTCGGGGGAGGGCCGGGGGAGACCCAGTACTTC. This sequence encodes CASSLVGGGPGETQYF. Full variable domain (outside the CDR3, taken from reference TRBV5-1 and TRBJ2-5): KAGVTQTPRYLIKTRGQQVTLSCSPISGHRSVSWYQQTPGQGLQFLFEYFSETQRNKGNFPGRFSGRQFSNSRSEMNVSTLELGDSALYLCASSLVGGGPGETQYFGPGTRLLVL.

The chain carries TRBV7-9 and TRBJ1-6; D is possibly TRBD1 (5 bases). The length of the CDR3 is 15 residues. Trimming took 0 bases from V and 9 from J, leaving 12 bases between them. Per germline, CDR1 SEHNR and CDR2 FQNEAQ (reference sequence). In nucleotides, the CDR3 is TGTGCCAGCAGCTTAGCGGGGGGGGAAGGTTCACCCCTCCACTTT. Translation gives CASSLAGGEGSPLHF.

The V call is TRBV2, the J call TRBJ1-5, with 9 bases aligning to TRBD1. Germline CDR1 reads SNHLY; CDR2 reads FYNNEI. V trimming: 6 bases; J trimming: 3 bases; junction bases outside the gene matches: 9. The CDR3 has 16 amino acids. The CDR3 DNA is TGTGCCAGCAGGCCCTCGGACAGGGGAGACAATCAGCCCCAGCATTTT. This translates into CASRPSDRGDNQPQHF.

This sequence joins TRBV24-1 and TRBJ2-1; D is ambiguous. Between the trimmed V and J ends, which lost 3 bases and 7 bases, there was a span of 9 bases. Per the germline V gene, CDR1 is KGHDR and CDR2 is SFDVKD. The length of the CDR3 is 13 residues. CDR3 bases: TGTGCCACCAGTGATCCCACTGAAAATGAGCAGTTCTTC. Residues: CATSDPTENEQFF.

The J gene is TRBJ1-1, the V gene TRBV18; TRBD1 aligns across 9 bases. The CDR3 is made up of 19 amino acids. CDR1 and CDR2 (germline): KGHSH, LQKENI. V lost 3 bases to trimming and J lost 4 bases; unmatched junction nucleotides: 18. CDR3 in amino acids: CASSPSVVGGQGGGTEAFF. For the CDR3, the DNA is TGTGCCAGCTCACCGTCCGTCGTGGGGGGACAGGGAGGTGGCACTGAAGCTTTCTTT.

This chain links TRBV12-3 or TRBV12-4 with TRBJ2-4; tentative D call: TRBD2 (7 bases). CDR3 length: 13 amino acids. V lost 8 bases to trimming and J lost 5 bases, with 13 bases between them. The CDR3, as DNA: TGTGCCAGCGAGGGGGGGGAGGAAAACATTCAGTACTTC. This sequence encodes CASEGGEENIQYF.

The chain carries TRBV5-1 and TRBJ1-4, with D unclear. V was pared by 0 bases and J by 7 bases, with 16 bases between. CDR3 length equals 16 residues. The germline V gene encodes CDR1 SGHRS and CDR2 YFSETQ. The DNA for the CDR3 is TGCGCCAGCAGCTTGGGGCGGGGAAATTTAGGTGAAAAACTGTTTTTT. It specifies CASSLGRGNLGEKLFF.

The chain uses TRBV6-1 and TRBJ2-1; D might be TRBD2 (6 bases). CDR3 size: 15 residues. V dropped 1 base and J dropped 6 bases, with 13 bases sitting between them. Looked up from germline, CDR1 is MNHNS and CDR2 is SASEGT. The CDR3 spells CASSEVAEGSNEQFF. DNA for the CDR3: TGTGCCAGCAGTGAAGTCGCGGAGGGAAGCAATGAGCAGTTCTTC.

This clone occurred once. V gene TRBV7-3 combines with J gene TRBJ2-3; D unclear. Deletions cut 5 bases from V and 2 bases from J, with 5 bases between. The CDR3 is made up of 12 amino acids. From germline, CDR1 is SGHTA and CDR2 FQGTGA. The CDR3 region is CASSADTDTQYF. The CDR3 DNA reads as TGTGCCAGCAGCGCGGACACAGATACGCAGTATTTT.

The rearrangement joins TRBV4-3 to TRBJ2-4; possibly TRBD2 for D (7 bases). CDR1 and CDR2 from the germline V gene are LGHNA and YSLEER. V was trimmed by 0 bases and J by 0 bases, leaving 21 bases between them. This CDR3 contains 20 residues. This CDR3 is CASSQDQSSGGTLAKNIQYF. The CDR3, as DNA: TGCGCCAGCAGCCAAGATCAGTCGTCCGGGGGGACATTAGCCAAAAACATTCAGTACTTC.

The chain links TRBV19 to TRBJ2-3, with TRBD2 matching 8 bases. Germline trimming cut 5 bases from V and 2 bases from J; bases unmatched to any gene: 9. Germline V gene lookup returns CDR1 LNHDA and CDR2 SQIVND (reference sequence). The CDR3 is 16 amino acids. This CDR3 is CASSVGGGLYTDTQYF. The CDR3 coding sequence is TGTGCCAGTAGTGTTGGCGGGGGGCTTTACACAGATACGCAGTATTTT.